The rows below give T cell receptor beta chains drawn from one sample of a study of shared clonotypes between healthy human individuals. The assay was immunoSEQ multiplex PCR, and TCRdb's table has in-frame clones only and misses some. The sample has some 2.1 million clones; 93% are singletons. The source material was naive CD8+ T cells from PBMCs. These receptors were collected from a man aged 18 to 29 in good health. Some clones in this sample may be carry-over from other donors' samples. Each CDR3 is given with its conserved first and last residue. D genes are given only for firm matches. A clone size is listed for some rows: how often the clone was seen (once, few, many), or a class if it is expanded.

j_call v_call clone_size d_call cdr3_aa cdr3_nt
TRBJ1-2 TRBV4-3 . . CASSQEVEGSYGYTF TGCGCCAGCAGCCAAGAGGTGGAAGGGTCCTATGGCTACACCTTC
TRBJ2-7 TRBV27 . TRBD2 CASSPLSSGSNEQYF TGTGCCAGCAGCCCCCTTAGTAGCGGGAGTAACGAGCAGTACTTC
TRBJ2-7 TRBV6-5 . . CASSTRVGLEQYF TGTGCCAGCAGTACACGGGTTGGATTAGAGCAGTACTTC
TRBJ2-7 TRBV9 . TRBD2 CASSVGGTSGSGAYEQYF TGTGCCAGCAGCGTAGGTGGTACTAGCGGGAGTGGGGCCTACGAGCAGTACTTC
TRBJ2-7 TRBV10-3 . TRBD2 CATQTSGLSYEQYF TGTGCCACCCAGACTAGCGGCCTCTCCTACGAGCAGTACTTC
TRBJ2-1 TRBV11-3 . TRBD2 CASSFKGLAGGPHNEQFF TGTGCCAGCAGCTTCAAGGGACTAGCGGGAGGGCCACACAATGAGCAGTTCTTC
TRBJ2-7 TRBV10-3 . TRBD2 CAIRETSGRSYEQYF TGTGCCATCAGGGAGACTAGCGGGAGATCCTACGAGCAGTACTTC
TRBJ2-1 TRBV9 . . CASSAGQHSYNEQFF TGTGCCAGCAGCGCAGGACAGCACTCCTACAATGAGCAGTTCTTC
TRBJ1-1 TRBV27 . . CASSIGVKNTEAFF TGTGCCAGCAGTATCGGAGTGAAGAACACTGAAGCTTTCTTT
TRBJ2-7 TRBV27 . . CASSLSQGNEQYF TGTGCCAGCAGTTTGTCCCAGGGAAACGAGCAGTACTTC
TRBJ2-6 TRBV2 . . CASSSTRAEAGANVLTF TGTGCCAGCAGTTCCACGAGGGCGGAAGCTGGGGCCAACGTCCTGACTTTC
TRBJ2-3 TRBV27 . TRBD2 CASSFLGLAGEGGVQYF TGTGCCAGCAGTTTTCTGGGACTAGCGGGAGAAGGTGGGGTGCAGTATTTT
TRBJ2-1 TRBV4-1 . TRBD2 CASSQVRLAGDNEQFF TGCGCCAGCAGCCAAGTTAGACTAGCGGGAGATAATGAGCAGTTCTTC
TRBJ2-1 TRBV7-9 . TRBD1 CASSSPGQQNEQFF TGTGCCAGCAGCTCCCCGGGACAGCAAAATGAGCAGTTCTTC
TRBJ2-6 TRBV4-1 . . CASSHPGANVLTF TGCGCCAGCAGCCACCCTGGGGCCAACGTCCTGACTTTC
TRBJ1-2 TRBV4-1 once TRBD1 CASSPPGQGKGYTF TGCGCCAGCAGCCCCCCGGGACAGGGGAAAGGCTACACCTTC